This TCR beta chain was observed in a study of CD8+CD57+ T cells in acquired aplastic anemia. In the study overall: The sorted CD4+ and CD8+ cells yielded an average around 3.2 ug of DNA.

It was genomic DNA that served as the template for profiling TCR beta VDJ and CDR3. Each CDR3 protein gets one entry after TCRdb re-called the reads with MiXCR. The data contain roughly 58,000 distinct CDR3 sequences, 55% of them seen just once; the ten biggest clones take up 2% to 3%. Regarding this clonotype: Antigen: not known.

Germline V lookup: CDR1 SNHLY, CDR2 FYNNEI. The germline V and J ends were trimmed by 5 bases and 6 bases, with 13 bases remaining between them. The CDR3 covers 13 residues. Study-wide points: Sharing between patients and controls was observed for around 30 CD8+ CDR3 sequences. Levels of CD8+ Simpson's diversity were not significantly distinct in patients versus controls.

The specimen was sorted CD4+, CD8+, or CD8+CD57+ T cells (not recorded which) from PBMCs. This receptor was obtained from a human donor in good health, serving as a control. This chain uses TRBV2 with TRBJ1-2, with D perhaps TRBD1 (6 bases). CDR3 DNA: TGTGCCAGCAGTCGTACAGGGAGGGATGGCTACACCTTC. This sequence encodes CASSRTGRDGYTF.